The next 21 T cell receptor beta chains were all read from a single sample in a study of cytomegalovirus exposure and HLA in healthy donors. Primers included in the PCR were 60 Vbeta and 13 Jbeta primers. Sequencing was performed with immunoSEQ multiplex PCR; in TCRdb, only in-frame clones are kept and a portion is missing. Among roughly 170,000 clones listed, roughly 75% were seen once. The sequenced sample consisted of PBMCs. The source is a female donor in good health and CMV-seronegative.

This clone was recorded only once. V is TRBV19 and J is TRBJ1-5; D gene ambiguous. The CDR3 is 14 amino acids. CDR1 and CDR2 from the germline V gene are LNHDA and SQIVND (reference sequence). V lost 2 bases and J lost 3, with 8 bases in between. CDR3 loop: CASSIRRVNQPQHF. In DNA, the CDR3 is TGTGCCAGTAGTATACGGCGGGTCAATCAGCCCCAGCATTTT.

V and J are TRBV28 and TRBJ1-2; TRBD1 matches at 9 bases. The CDR3 contains 18 residues. Trimming removed 6 bases from V and 2 bases from J; junction bases left unmatched: 16. Germline CDR1 MDHEN, CDR2 SYDVKM. As DNA, the CDR3 is TGTGCCAGCAGCTCGACCCAACAGGGGGCGCGTAGAAACTATGGCTACACCTTC. As protein: CASSSTQQGARRNYGYTF.

In its sample, this clone was seen a few times. V is TRBV5-1 and J is TRBJ2-1; TRBD1 matches 7 bases. V lost 0 bases, J lost 6 bases, and 6 bases stayed unmatched. The CDR3 runs to 15 residues. Germline V gene data show CDR1 as SGHRS and CDR2 as YFSETQ. The CDR3 reads CASSLGHQGVNEQFF. DNA for the CDR3: TGCGCCAGCAGCTTGGGGCACCAGGGGGTCAATGAGCAGTTCTTC.

The rearrangement uses TRBV7-9 and TRBJ2-1, with D possibly matching TRBD1 (5 bases). The V gene lost 2 bases and the J gene lost 7 bases, with 21 bases spanning the gap. The length of the CDR3 is 17 residues. Germline CDR1 and CDR2: SEHNR and FQNEAQ (reference sequence). The chain's CDR3 is CASSLSWGRDVRNEQFF. In DNA, the CDR3 is TGTGCCAGCAGCTTATCTTGGGGCAGGGATGTGAGGAATGAGCAGTTCTTC.

This sequence joins TRBV7-2 and TRBJ2-3; tentatively, D is TRBD2 (6 bases). The CDR3 sequence is 14 residues long. CDR1 is SGHTA and CDR2 is FQGNSA in the germline V gene. Trimming pared 6 bases from V and 1 base from J, leaving 11 bases between. The CDR3 region is CASRDGGRTDTQYF. DNA of the CDR3: TGTGCCAGCAGAGACGGAGGGCGCACAGATACGCAGTATTTT.

The chain uses TRBV7-9 and TRBJ2-2, with 7 bases lining up with TRBD1. The V segment lost 6 bases and the J segment 6 bases; nucleotides outside the gene matches: 7. Germline V gene sequence: CDR1 SEHNR, CDR2 FQNEAQ (reference sequence). This CDR3 is built from 14 residues. As DNA, the CDR3 is TGTGCCAGCAGACCGCGACAGGGTCCCGGGGAGCTGTTTTTT. It yields the protein CASRPRQGPGELFF.

For this clone: At one end the junction does not follow the germline gene, possibly because of a read error. CDR3 nucleotide sequence: TGTTCCAGCAGCCCCCTAGCGGGAGTATGGAATGAGCAGTTCTTC. The encoded protein is CSSSPLAGVWNEQFF. The chain is built from TRBV7-9 and TRBJ2-1, with TRBD2 matching 10 bases. Germline V gene data show CDR1 as SEHNR and CDR2 as FQNEAQ (reference sequence). This CDR3 has 15 amino acids.

This clone was observed a few times. This chain uses TRBV11-2 with TRBJ2-7; 9 bases are a match to TRBD2. The ends lost 5 bases at V and 5 bases at J; junction bases unmatched: 7. In germline, CDR1 is SGHAT, CDR2 FQNNGV. This CDR3 spans 14 amino acids. CDR3 protein: CASSAGGPRDEQYF. The CDR3 region has the DNA TGTGCCAGCAGCGCGGGAGGGCCAAGAGACGAGCAGTACTTC.

The chain links TRBV12-5 to TRBJ2-7; maybe TRBD2 (7 bases). The germline gives CDR1 LGHNT, CDR2 FRNRAP. The CDR3 extends over 14 amino acids. V was shortened by 11 bases and J by 3 bases, with 20 bases between the two germline ends. CDR3 DNA sequence: TGTGCTCGGGGGGACACACGTACTTACTACGAGCAGTACTTC. Protein: CARGDTRTYYEQYF.

The chain has TRBV6-5 and TRBJ2-1, with 14 bases fitting TRBD2. CDR3 length equals 15 residues. Per the germline V gene, CDR1 is MNHEY and CDR2 is SVGAGI. Trimming at V came to 5 bases and at J to 6 bases, leaving 3 bases not matched to a gene. The CDR3 reads CASSKGTSGGNEQFF. The CDR3 DNA reads as TGTGCCAGCAGTAAGGGGACTAGCGGGGGCAATGAGCAGTTCTTC.

This chain joins TRBV4-3 and TRBJ1-1; D is ambiguous. Deletions cut 2 bases from V and 5 bases from J, with 12 bases between. The CDR3 spans 14 residues. The germline V gene encodes CDR1 LGHNA and CDR2 YSLEER. CDR3 coding DNA: TGCGCCAGCAGCCAAAACCGGGGTGATACTGAAGCTTTCTTT. This sequence encodes CASSQNRGDTEAFF.

This clone was detected only a few times. This chain links TRBV4-3 with TRBJ2-3; possibly TRBD1 for D (6 bases). Trimming cost V 0 bases and J 3 bases, with 22 bases left between them. CDR3 length: 19 amino acids. The germline V gene has CDR1 LGHNA and CDR2 YSLEER. The CDR3 protein is CASSQDGPGWSRGTDTQYF. In DNA, the CDR3 is TGCGCCAGCAGCCAAGATGGGCCGGGCTGGAGCAGGGGAACAGATACGCAGTATTTT.

This clone was picked up a small number of times. V is TRBV29-1 and J is TRBJ2-5; 11 positions agree with TRBD2. Germline V gene sequence: CDR1 SQVTM, CDR2 ANQGSEA. This CDR3 comprises 16 residues. The V gene end was trimmed by 3 bases and the J gene end by 5 bases; junction bases not matched to a gene: 11. The CDR3 sequence is CSVETSGATGSETQYF. The DNA of the CDR3 is TGCAGCGTTGAGACTAGCGGGGCAACGGGCAGCGAGACCCAGTACTTC.

The chain couples TRBV27 to TRBJ2-1; TRBD2 agrees at 11 bases. The J segment lost 8 bases and the V segment lost 1 base, leaving 7 bases of the junction unmatched. Germline V gene lookup returns CDR1 MNHEY and CDR2 SMNVEV (reference sequence). The CDR3 runs 16 residues. The CDR3 nucleotides are TGTGCCAGCAGTTTATTAGCGGGGGGGCGCTTGGATGAGCAGTTCTTC. It yields the protein CASSLLAGGRLDEQFF.

The chain uses TRBV6-1 and TRBJ2-3; a weak D match, TRBD1 (6 bases). The CDR3 totals 14 residues. Trimming took 6 bases from V and 4 from J, leaving 14 bases between them. Germline V gene lookup returns CDR1 MNHNS and CDR2 SASEGT. Written as DNA, the CDR3 is TGTGCCAGCAGAGCTAGAGGGGGAGCAGATACGCAGTATTTT. Translation: CASRARGGADTQYF.

The chain uses TRBV18 and TRBJ1-2; D unclear. V lost 0 bases and J lost 4, with 12 bases in between. The CDR3 contains 15 residues. From germline, CDR1 is KGHSH and CDR2 LQKENI. The CDR3 spells CASSPPGAIPYGYTF. In DNA, the CDR3 is TGTGCCAGCTCACCACCGGGAGCTATTCCCTATGGCTACACCTTC.

This clone turned up a few times. The rearrangement links TRBV28 to TRBJ1-1, with 7 positions matching TRBD1. Trimming took 5 bases from V and 1 from J; bases not matched to a gene: 7. The CDR3 consists of 15 residues. Germline-derived CDR1 and CDR2 are MDHEN and SYDVKM. CDR3 DNA sequence: TGTGCCAGCAGTCCATTCCGACAGGGGAACACTGAAGCTTTCTTT. Encoded protein: CASSPFRQGNTEAFF.

This chain uses TRBV6-5 with TRBJ2-1; perhaps TRBD2 as D (6 bases). Germline V gene lookup returns CDR1 MNHEY and CDR2 SVGAGI. V lost 2 bases and J lost 0, with 11 bases in between. The CDR3 spans 16 residues. DNA for the CDR3: TGTGCCAGCAGTTACGACCTAGCGAACTCCTACAATGAGCAGTTCTTC. Amino acids: CASSYDLANSYNEQFF.

The rearrangement joins TRBV15 to TRBJ1-3; 8 nucleotides line up with TRBD1. Germline V gene lookup returns CDR1 LNHNV and CDR2 YYDKDF (reference sequence). The CDR3 consists of 14 residues. The J segment lost 6 bases and the V segment lost 8 bases, leaving 9 bases of the junction unmatched. The chain's CDR3 is CATAERQGLNTIYF. In nucleotides, the CDR3 is TGTGCCACCGCAGAGAGACAGGGGCTAAACACCATATATTTT.

The chain has TRBV28 and TRBJ1-3; D might be TRBD1 (5 bases). Trimming stripped 10 bases from V and 0 bases from J, with 19 bases between. Per the germline V gene, CDR1 is MDHEN and CDR2 is SYDVKM. This CDR3 spans 16 amino acids. DNA of the CDR3: TGTGCCACCAGAAGACCCGGGACTCGCTCTGGAAACACCATATATTTT. Amino acid sequence: CATRRPGTRSGNTIYF.

This clone was seen a single time. The J gene is TRBJ1-2, the V gene TRBV19, with 8 nucleotides matching TRBD1. The V and J ends lost 3 bases and 3 bases, in that order; junction bases with no gene match: 0. CDR1 is LNHDA, CDR2 SQIVND, per germline (reference sequence). This CDR3 has 13 amino acids. CDR3 amino acids: CASSMDRDYGYTF. CDR3 bases: TGTGCCAGTAGTATGGACAGGGACTATGGCTACACCTTC.